This section outlines one TCR beta chain sequence together with its context. Its matching antigen is unknown. The data originate from a study of T cell responses to AZD1222 COVID-19 vaccine. Study-level information: Pooled together were second doses at about 4 or about 12 weeks.

CDR3 length: 15 residues. V was trimmed by 0 bases and J by 4 bases, leaving 12 bases between them. Germline CDR1 LGHNA, CDR2 YSLEER. Assay: immunoSEQ multiplex PCR; the TCRdb copy retains only in-frame clones and omits some. Among roughly 110,000 clones, around 91% were seen once, and the ten largest hold around 20%. The study's findings and limits: With two AZD1222 doses given, Spike-specific TCR breadth and depth both rose.

The TCR sequence derives from an adult in good health. The starting material was peripheral blood, obtained on day 0 of AZD1222 vaccination. The chain links TRBV4-3 to TRBJ1-1; possible D gene TRBD1, 6 bases. The chain's CDR3 is CASSQEGGFGTEAFF. As DNA, the CDR3 is TGCGCCAGCAGCCAAGAAGGGGGTTTTGGCACTGAAGCTTTCTTT.